This T cell receptor beta chain stems from a study of cytomegalovirus exposure and HLA in healthy donors. Study results and limitations: Common viral pathogens seemed, in a later analysis, to connect with several of the most significant clusters. A list of 164 TCR beta chains associated with cytomegalovirus was given.

Of note for this clone: Its antigen is still unknown.

The CDR3 consists of 16 residues. Trimming cost V 0 bases and J 8 bases; bases outside gene matches: 7. Germline V gene lookup returns CDR1 LGHNA and CDR2 YSLEER. PCR was performed using 60 Vbeta and 13 Jbeta primers. Sequencing used immunoSEQ multiplex PCR; TCRdb keeps in-frame clones, though not all of them. The repertoire holds about 170,000 clones, with approximately 72% as singletons. This receptor was taken from a man aged 40-50 years in good health and CMV-seropositive. This rearrangement joins TRBV4-3 to TRBJ1-4; 9 bases are shared with TRBD1. The sample comprised PBMCs. The CDR3 spells CASSQDRGTGNEKLFF. Written as DNA, the CDR3 is TGCGCCAGCAGCCAAGATAGGGGGACAGGGAACGAAAAACTGTTTTTT.